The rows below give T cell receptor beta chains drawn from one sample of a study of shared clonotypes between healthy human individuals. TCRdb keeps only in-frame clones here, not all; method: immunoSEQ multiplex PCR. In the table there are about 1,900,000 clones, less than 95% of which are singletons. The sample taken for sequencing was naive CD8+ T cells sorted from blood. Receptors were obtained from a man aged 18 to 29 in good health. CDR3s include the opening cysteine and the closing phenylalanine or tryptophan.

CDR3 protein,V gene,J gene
CASSLFPGDYSYEQYF,TRBV4-1,TRBJ2-7
CASSETFDRGSQPQHF,TRBV10-2,TRBJ1-5
CASSFSTTSEYGYTF,TRBV4-3,TRBJ1-2
CASSLAANYEQYF,TRBV6-5,TRBJ2-7
CASSVDYGDYNEQFF,TRBV9,TRBJ2-1
CASSANGLPGTDTQYF,TRBV7-8,TRBJ2-3
CASTLGSNYGYTF,TRBV19,TRBJ1-2
CASSPGNYGYTF,TRBV28,TRBJ1-2
CASQERQGGTDTQYF,TRBV19,TRBJ2-3
CASSIPGQGPSNTEAFF,TRBV5-1,TRBJ1-1
CASSVARAYGYTF,TRBV2,TRBJ1-2
CASSFPPGTSAYTQYF,TRBV27,TRBJ2-3
CASSPWEIEKLFF,TRBV5-1,TRBJ1-4
CASSPAQGGYNEQFF,TRBV4-2,TRBJ2-1
CASSEGDSSYEQYF,TRBV6-1,-
CASSPGDRSYEQYF,TRBV5-1,TRBJ2-7
CASSPLEGTAYEQYF,TRBV19,TRBJ2-7
CASSIDEGYTEAFF,TRBV19,TRBJ1-1
CASSQEGHTEAFF,TRBV14,TRBJ1-1
CASSADSGELFF,TRBV9,TRBJ2-2
CASAPDSYEQYF,TRBV19,TRBJ2-7
CASTMVGGEDTQYF,TRBV11-2,TRBJ2-3
CASSWGTGANQETQYF,TRBV28,TRBJ2-5
CASSLVDFGYTF,TRBV7-8,TRBJ1-2
CASSLGGSLYGYTF,TRBV6-5,TRBJ1-2
CASSFPGLAGAHSTDTQYF,TRBV28,TRBJ2-3
CASSVGGSPLHEQYF,TRBV9,TRBJ2-7
CASSFILERYSDTQYF,TRBV5-5,TRBJ2-3
CASSLSGAYEQYF,TRBV5-1,TRBJ2-7
CASSQQGQGGSGYTF,TRBV4-1,TRBJ1-2
CASSLVGTGISGMNTEAFF,TRBV11-2,TRBJ1-1
CASSFEAQGSYEQYF,TRBV28,TRBJ2-7
CASSQDPAYSGNTIYF,TRBV4-1,TRBJ1-3
CASSELAGASTDTQYF,TRBV10-1,TRBJ2-3
CASSANRGTGENTEAFF,TRBV6-1,TRBJ1-1
CASNIGTDTQYF,TRBV28,TRBJ2-3
CASSFWAGVGYNEQFF,TRBV11-2,TRBJ2-1
CASSFFGDLYEQYF,TRBV7-8,TRBJ2-7
CASSLGPGHNTEAFF,TRBV13,TRBJ1-1
CASSLGLAGYNEQFF,TRBV5-6,TRBJ2-1